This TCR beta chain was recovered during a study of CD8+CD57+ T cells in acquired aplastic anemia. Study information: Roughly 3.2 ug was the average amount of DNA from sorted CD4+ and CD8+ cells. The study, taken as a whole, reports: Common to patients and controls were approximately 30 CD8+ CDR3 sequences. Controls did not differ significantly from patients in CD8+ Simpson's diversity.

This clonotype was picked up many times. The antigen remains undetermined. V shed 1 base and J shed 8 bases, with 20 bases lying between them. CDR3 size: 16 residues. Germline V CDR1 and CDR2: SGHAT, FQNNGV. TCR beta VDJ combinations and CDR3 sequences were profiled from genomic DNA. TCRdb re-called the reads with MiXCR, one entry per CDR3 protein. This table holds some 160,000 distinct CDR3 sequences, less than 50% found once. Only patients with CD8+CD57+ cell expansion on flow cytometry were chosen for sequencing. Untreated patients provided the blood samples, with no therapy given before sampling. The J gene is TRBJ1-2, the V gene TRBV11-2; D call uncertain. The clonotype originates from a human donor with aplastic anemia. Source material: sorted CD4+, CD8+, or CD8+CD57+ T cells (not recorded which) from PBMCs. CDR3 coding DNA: TGTGCCAGCAGCTTAGTAGTAGGTTCTGGGGAGGAGGGCTACACCTTC. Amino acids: CASSLVVGSGEEGYTF.